This T cell receptor (beta chain) was documented in a study of blood T cell repertoires in COVID-19. The CDR3 has 14 residues. V trimming: 11 bases; J trimming: 10 bases; junction bases outside the gene matches: 14. Per germline, CDR1 MDHEN and CDR2 SYDVKM. Authors' processing steps: Estimation of nucleated cell counts relied on the amplification of reference gene primers. The repertoire was sequenced with immunoSEQ multiplex PCR; TCRdb's copy has only in-frame clones and lacks some. V and J calls and clone size follow that table, whereas D and trimming were derived from the DNA. This sample carries fewer than 300,000 clones, 91% of them seen once, and the ten largest clones take roughly 2.3%.

V is TRBV28 and J is TRBJ1-6; 7 bases match TRBD1. Sequenced: peripheral blood. The clonotype originates from a woman aged 30 to 39 with COVID-19, enrolled during active disease. The CDR3 is CACHEGAGGSPLHF. The CDR3 nucleotides are TGTGCCTGCCACGAGGGGGCAGGAGGATCACCCCTCCACTTT. The full variable domain, its missing parts supplied by reference TRBV28 and TRBJ1-6, is DVKVTQSSRYLVKRTGEKVFLECVQDMDHENMFWYRQDPGLGLRLIYFSYDVKMKEKGDIPEGYSVSREKKERFSLILESASTNQTSMYLCACHEGAGGSPLHFGNGTRLTVT.